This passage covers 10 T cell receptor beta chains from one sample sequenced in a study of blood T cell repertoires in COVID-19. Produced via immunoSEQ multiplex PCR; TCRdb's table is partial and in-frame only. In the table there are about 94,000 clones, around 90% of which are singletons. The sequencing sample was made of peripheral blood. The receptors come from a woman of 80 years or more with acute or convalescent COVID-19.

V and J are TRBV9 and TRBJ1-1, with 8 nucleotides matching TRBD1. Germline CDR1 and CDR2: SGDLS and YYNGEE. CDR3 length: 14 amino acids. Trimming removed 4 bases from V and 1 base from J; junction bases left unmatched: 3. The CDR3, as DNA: TGTGCCAGCAGCCAACAGGGGGGGAACACTGAAGCTTTCTTT. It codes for CASSQQGGNTEAFF.

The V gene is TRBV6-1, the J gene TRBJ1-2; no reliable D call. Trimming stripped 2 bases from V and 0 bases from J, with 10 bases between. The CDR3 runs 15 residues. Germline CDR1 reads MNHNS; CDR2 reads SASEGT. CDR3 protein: CASSETPVANYGYTF. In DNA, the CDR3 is TGTGCCAGCAGTGAAACGCCGGTAGCTAACTATGGCTACACCTTC.

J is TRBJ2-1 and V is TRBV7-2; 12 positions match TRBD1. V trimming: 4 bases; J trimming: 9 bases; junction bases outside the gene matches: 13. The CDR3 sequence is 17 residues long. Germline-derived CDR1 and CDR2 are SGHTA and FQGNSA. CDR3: CASSSGQGADRKTEQFF. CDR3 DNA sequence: TGTGCCAGCAGCTCGGGACAGGGGGCTGATAGGAAGACTGAGCAGTTCTTC.

CDR3 in DNA: TGTGCCACCAGCAGAAGATCACCAGGCTCTGGAAACACCATATATTTT. It encodes CATSRRSPGSGNTIYF. V and J are TRBV15 and TRBJ1-3; D is unclear. The V gene lost 2 bases and the J gene lost 0 bases, with 11 bases spanning the gap. This CDR3 is 16 amino acids long. CDR1 is LNHNV, CDR2 YYDKDF, per germline (reference sequence).

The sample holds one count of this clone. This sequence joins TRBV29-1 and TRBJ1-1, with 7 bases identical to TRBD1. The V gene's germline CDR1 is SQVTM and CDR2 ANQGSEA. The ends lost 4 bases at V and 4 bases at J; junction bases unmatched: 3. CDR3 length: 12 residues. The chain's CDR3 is CSVVGQSTEAFF. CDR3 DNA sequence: TGCAGCGTTGTGGGACAGAGCACTGAAGCTTTCTTT.

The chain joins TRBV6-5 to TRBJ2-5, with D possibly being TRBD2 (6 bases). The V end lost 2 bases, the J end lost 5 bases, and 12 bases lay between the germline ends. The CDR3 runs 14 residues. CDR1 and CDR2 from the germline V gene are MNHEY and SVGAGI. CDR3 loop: CASSYRDSRETQYF. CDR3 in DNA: TGTGCCAGCAGTTACCGGGACTCAAGGGAGACCCAGTACTTC.

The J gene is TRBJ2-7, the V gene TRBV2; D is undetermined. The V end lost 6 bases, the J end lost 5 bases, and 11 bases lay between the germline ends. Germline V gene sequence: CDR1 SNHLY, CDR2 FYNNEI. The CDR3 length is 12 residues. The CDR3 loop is CASSLPVDEQYF. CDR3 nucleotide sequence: TGTGCCAGCAGCCTACCGGTAGACGAGCAGTACTTC.

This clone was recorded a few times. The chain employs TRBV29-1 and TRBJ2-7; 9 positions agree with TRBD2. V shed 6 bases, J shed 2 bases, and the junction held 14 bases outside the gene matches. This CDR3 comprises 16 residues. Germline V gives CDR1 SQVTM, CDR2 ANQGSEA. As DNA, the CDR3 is TGCAGCGTCGCTCTGGTCCCTAGCGGGATTCCCTACGAGCAGTACTTC. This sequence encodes CSVALVPSGIPYEQYF.

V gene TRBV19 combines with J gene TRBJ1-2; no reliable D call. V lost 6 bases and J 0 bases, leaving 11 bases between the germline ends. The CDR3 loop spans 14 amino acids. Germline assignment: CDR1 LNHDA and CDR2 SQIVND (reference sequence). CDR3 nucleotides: TGTGCCAGTAGCCTTCAAAGCTCTAACTATGGCTACACCTTC. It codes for CASSLQSSNYGYTF.

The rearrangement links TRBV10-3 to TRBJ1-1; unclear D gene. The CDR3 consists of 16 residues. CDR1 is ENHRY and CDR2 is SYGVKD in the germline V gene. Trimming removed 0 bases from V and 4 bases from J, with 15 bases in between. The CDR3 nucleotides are TGTGCCATCAGTGAGTCGCCCAGTCAAGTGGCCACTGAAGCTTTCTTT. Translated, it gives CAISESPSQVATEAFF.